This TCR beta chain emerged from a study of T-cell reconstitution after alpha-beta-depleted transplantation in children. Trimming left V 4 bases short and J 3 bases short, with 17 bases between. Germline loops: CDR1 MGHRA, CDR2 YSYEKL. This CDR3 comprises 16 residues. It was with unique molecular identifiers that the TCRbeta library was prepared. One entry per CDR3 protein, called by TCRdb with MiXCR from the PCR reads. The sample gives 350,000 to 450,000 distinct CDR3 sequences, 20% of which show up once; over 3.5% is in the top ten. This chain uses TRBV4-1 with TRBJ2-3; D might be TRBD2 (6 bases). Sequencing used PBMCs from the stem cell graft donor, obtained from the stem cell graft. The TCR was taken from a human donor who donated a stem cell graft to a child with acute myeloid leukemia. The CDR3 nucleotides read TGCGCCAGCAGCCCCTCGGCTAGCGTTGCGACAGATACGCAGTATTTT. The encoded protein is CASSPSASVATDTQYF.